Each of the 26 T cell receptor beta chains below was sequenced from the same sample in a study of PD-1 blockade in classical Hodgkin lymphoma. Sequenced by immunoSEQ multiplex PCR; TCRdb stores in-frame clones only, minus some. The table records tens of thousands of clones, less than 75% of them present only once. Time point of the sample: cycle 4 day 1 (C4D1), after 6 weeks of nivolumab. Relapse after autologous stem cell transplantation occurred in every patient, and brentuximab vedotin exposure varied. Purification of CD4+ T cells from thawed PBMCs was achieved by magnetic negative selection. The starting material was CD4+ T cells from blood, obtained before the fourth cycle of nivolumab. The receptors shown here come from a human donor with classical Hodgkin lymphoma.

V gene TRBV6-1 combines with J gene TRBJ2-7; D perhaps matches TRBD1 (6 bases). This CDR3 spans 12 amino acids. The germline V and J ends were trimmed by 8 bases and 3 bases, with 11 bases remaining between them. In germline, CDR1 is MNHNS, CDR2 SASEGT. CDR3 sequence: CASGWTDYEQYF. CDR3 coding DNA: TGTGCCAGCGGTTGGACAGACTACGAGCAGTACTTC.

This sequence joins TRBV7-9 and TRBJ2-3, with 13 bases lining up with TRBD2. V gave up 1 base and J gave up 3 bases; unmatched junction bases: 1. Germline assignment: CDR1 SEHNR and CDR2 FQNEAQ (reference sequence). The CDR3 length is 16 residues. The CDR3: CASSLGTSGGTDTQYF. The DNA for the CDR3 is TGTGCCAGCAGCTTAGGGACTAGCGGGGGTACAGATACGCAGTATTTT.

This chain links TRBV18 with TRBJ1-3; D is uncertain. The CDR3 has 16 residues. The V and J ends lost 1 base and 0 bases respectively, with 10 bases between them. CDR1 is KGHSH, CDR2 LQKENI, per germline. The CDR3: CASSPRPESSGNTIYF. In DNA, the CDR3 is TGTGCCAGCTCACCACGTCCAGAGAGCTCTGGAAACACCATATATTTT.

CDR3 in DNA: TGTGCCAGCAGTGAAGACGGACTGGTCTACGAGCAGTACTTC. It yields the protein CASSEDGLVYEQYF. This chain links TRBV2 with TRBJ2-7; D may be TRBD2 (5 bases). V lost 1 base and J lost 3, with 10 bases in between. Per germline, CDR1 SNHLY and CDR2 FYNNEI. The CDR3 has 14 amino acids. Full variable domain (rest looked up from reference TRBV2 and TRBJ2-7): EPEVTQTPSHQVTQMGQEVILRCVPISNHLYFYWYRQILGQKVEFLVSFYNNEISEKSEIFDDQFSVERPDGSNFTLKIRSTKLEDSAMYFCASSEDGLVYEQYFGPGTRLTVT.

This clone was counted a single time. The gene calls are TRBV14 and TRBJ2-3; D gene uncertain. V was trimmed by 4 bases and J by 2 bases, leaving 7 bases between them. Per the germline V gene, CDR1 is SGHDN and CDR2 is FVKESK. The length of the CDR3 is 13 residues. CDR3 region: CASSLQVTDTQYF. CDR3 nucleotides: TGTGCCAGCAGCCTCCAGGTCACAGATACGCAGTATTTT.

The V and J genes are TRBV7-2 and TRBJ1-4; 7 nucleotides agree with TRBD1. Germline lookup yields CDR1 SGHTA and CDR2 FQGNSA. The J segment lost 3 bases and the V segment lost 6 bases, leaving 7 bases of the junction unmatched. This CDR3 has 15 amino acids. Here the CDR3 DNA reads TGTGCCAGCAGTTTAACAGGGGCTTCTAATGAAAAACTGTTTTTT. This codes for CASSLTGASNEKLFF.

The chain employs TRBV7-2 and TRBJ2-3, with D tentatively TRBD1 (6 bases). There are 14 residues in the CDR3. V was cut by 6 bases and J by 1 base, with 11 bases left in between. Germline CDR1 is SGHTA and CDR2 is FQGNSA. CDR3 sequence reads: CASRPRQGTDTQYF. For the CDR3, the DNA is TGTGCCAGCAGACCGAGACAGGGCACAGATACGCAGTATTTT.

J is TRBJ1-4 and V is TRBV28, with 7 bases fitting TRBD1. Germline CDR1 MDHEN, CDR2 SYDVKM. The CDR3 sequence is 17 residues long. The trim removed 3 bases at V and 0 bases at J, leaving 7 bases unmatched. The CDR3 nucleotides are TGTGCCAGCAGTTTCATGGGACAGCTTGCAACTAATGAAAAACTGTTTTTT. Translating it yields CASSFMGQLATNEKLFF. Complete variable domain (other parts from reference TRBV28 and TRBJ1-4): DVKVTQSSRYLVKRTGEKVFLECVQDMDHENMFWYRQDPGLGLRLIYFSYDVKMKEKGDIPEGYSVSREKKERFSLILESASTNQTSMYLCASSFMGQLATNEKLFFGSGTQLSVL.

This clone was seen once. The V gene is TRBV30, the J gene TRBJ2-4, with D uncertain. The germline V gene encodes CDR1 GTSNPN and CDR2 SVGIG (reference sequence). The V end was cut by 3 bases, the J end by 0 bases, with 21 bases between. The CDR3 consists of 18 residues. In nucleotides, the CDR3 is TGTGCCTGGAGGCCCCATCTTCTTACTCTGGGAGCCAAAAACATTCAGTACTTC. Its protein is CAWRPHLLTLGAKNIQYF.

The CDR3 spells CASSLGGRDTDTQYF. The CDR3 DNA reads TGCGCCAGCAGCTTGGGAGGCAGGGATACAGATACGCAGTATTTT. V and J are TRBV5-1 and TRBJ2-3; D may be TRBD1 (5 bases). V was trimmed by 0 bases and J by 3 bases, leaving 11 bases between them. CDR1 and CDR2 (germline): SGHRS, YFSETQ. The CDR3 has 15 residues.

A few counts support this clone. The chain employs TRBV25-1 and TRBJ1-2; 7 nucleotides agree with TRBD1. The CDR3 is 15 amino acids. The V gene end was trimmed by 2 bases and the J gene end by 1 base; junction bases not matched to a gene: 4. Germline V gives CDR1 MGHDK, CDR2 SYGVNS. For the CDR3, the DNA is TGTGCCAGCAGTGAAGGGACAGCCGTTAACTATGGCTACACCTTC. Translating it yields CASSEGTAVNYGYTF.

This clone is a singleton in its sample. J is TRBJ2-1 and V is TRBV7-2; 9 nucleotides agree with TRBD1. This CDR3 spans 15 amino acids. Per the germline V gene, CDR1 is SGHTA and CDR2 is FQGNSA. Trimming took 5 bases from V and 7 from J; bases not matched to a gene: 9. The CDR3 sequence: CASSVGQGRINEQFF. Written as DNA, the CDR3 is TGTGCCAGCAGCGTGGGACAGGGAAGGATTAATGAGCAGTTCTTC.

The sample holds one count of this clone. The CDR3 sequence: CASKFGTDTQYF. Written as DNA, the CDR3 is TGTGCCAGCAAATTCGGGACAGATACGCAGTATTTT. The J gene is TRBJ2-3, the V gene TRBV2; D gene uncertain. Trimming removed 7 bases at V and 3 bases at J, with 8 bases between. Germline CDR1 is SNHLY and CDR2 is FYNNEI. The CDR3 length is 12 residues.

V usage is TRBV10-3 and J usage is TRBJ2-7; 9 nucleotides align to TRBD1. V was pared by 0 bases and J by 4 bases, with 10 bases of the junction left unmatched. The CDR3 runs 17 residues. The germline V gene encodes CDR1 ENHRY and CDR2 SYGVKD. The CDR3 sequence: CAISESAGTGRVYEQYF. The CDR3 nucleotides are TGTGCCATCAGTGAGTCGGCCGGGACAGGGAGAGTATACGAGCAGTACTTC.

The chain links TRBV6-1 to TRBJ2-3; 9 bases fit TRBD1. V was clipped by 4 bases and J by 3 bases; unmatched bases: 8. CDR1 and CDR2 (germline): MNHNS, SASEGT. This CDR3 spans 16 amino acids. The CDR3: CASSAQGQGLTDTQYF. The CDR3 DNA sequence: TGTGCCAGCAGTGCACAAGGACAGGGGTTGACAGATACGCAGTATTTT.

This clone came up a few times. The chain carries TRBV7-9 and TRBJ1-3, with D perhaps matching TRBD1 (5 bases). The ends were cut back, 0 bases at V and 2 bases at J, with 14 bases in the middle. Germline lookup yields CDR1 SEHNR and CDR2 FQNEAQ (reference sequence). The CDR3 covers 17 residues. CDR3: CASSLAVGGTAGNTIYF. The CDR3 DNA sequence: TGTGCCAGCAGCTTAGCTGTCGGGGGGACCGCTGGAAACACCATATATTTT.

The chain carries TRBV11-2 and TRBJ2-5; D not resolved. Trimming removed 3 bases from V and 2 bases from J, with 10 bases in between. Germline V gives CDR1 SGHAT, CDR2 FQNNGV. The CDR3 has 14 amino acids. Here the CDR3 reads CASSFGGRQETQYF. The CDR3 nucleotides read TGTGCCAGCAGCTTTGGTGGCAGACAAGAGACCCAGTACTTC.

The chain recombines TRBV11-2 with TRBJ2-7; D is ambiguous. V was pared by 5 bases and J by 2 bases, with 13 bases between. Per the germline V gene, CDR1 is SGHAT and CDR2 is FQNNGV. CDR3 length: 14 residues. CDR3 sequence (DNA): TGTGCCAGCAGCCCCTACGACCGAGCCTACGAGCAGTACTTC. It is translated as CASSPYDRAYEQYF.

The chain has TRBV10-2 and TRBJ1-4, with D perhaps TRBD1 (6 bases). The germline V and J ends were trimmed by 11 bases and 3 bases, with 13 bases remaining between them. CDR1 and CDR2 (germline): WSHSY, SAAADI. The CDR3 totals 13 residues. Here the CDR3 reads CAGGGGANEKLFF. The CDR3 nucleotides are TGCGCCGGCGGAGGGGGTGCTAATGAAAAACTGTTTTTT.

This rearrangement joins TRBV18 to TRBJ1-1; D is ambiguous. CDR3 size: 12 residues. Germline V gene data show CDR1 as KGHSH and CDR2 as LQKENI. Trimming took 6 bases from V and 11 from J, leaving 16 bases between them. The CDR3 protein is CASSLGPGSAFF. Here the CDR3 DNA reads TGTGCCAGCTCCCTAGGTCCGGGTTCGGCTTTCTTT.

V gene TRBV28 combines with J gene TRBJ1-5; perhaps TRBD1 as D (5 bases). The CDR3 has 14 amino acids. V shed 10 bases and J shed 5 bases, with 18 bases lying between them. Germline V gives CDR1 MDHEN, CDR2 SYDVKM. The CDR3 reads CATASAGTHQPQHF. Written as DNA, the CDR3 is TGTGCCACCGCCTCTGCAGGGACCCATCAGCCCCAGCATTTT. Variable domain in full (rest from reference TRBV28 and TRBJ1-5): DVKVTQSSRYLVKRTGEKVFLECVQDMDHENMFWYRQDPGLGLRLIYFSYDVKMKEKGDIPEGYSVSREKKERFSLILESASTNQTSMYLCATASAGTHQPQHFGDGTRLSIL.

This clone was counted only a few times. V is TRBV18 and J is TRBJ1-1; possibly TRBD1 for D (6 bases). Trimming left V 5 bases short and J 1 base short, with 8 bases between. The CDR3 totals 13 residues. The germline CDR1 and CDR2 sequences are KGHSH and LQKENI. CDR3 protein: CASSTQGNTEAFF. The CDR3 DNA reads TGTGCCAGCTCAACACAGGGGAACACTGAAGCTTTCTTT. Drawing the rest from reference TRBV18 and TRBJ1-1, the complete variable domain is NAGVMQNPRHLVRRRGQEARLRCSPMKGHSHVYWYRQLPEEGLKFMVYLQKENIIDESGMPKERFSAEFPKEGPSILRIQQVVRGDSAAYFCASSTQGNTEAFFGQGTRLTVV.

The CDR3 nucleotides are TGTGCCAGCAGCTTAGTTCGCGGTGGGAATGAGCAGTTCTTC. Its protein is CASSLVRGGNEQFF. The chain couples TRBV7-8 to TRBJ2-1; D call uncertain. Trimming removed 1 base at V and 7 bases at J, with 11 bases between. This CDR3 is built from 14 residues. Germline V gives CDR1 SGHVS, CDR2 FQNEAQ.

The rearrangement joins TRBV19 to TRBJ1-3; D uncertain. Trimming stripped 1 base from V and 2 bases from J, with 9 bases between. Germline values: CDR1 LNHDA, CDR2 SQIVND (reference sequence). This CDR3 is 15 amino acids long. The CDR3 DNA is TGTGCCAGTAGTATAGTGTGGCCAGCTGGAAACACCATATATTTT. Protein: CASSIVWPAGNTIYF. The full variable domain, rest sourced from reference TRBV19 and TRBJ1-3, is DGGITQSPKYLFRKEGQNVTLSCEQNLNHDAMYWYRQDPGQGLRLIYYSQIVNDFQKGDIAEGYSVSREKKESFPLTVTSAQKNPTAFYLCASSIVWPAGNTIYFGEGSWLTVV.

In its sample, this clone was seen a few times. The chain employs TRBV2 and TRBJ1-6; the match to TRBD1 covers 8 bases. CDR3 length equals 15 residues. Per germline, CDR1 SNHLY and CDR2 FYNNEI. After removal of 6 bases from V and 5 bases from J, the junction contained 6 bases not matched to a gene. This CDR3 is CASRAGQGDNSPLHF. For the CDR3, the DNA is TGTGCCAGCAGAGCTGGACAGGGCGATAATTCACCCCTCCACTTT.

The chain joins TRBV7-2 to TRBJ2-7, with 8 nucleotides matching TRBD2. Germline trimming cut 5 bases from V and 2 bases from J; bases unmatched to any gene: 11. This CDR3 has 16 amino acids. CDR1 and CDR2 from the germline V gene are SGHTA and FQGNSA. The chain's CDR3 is CASSHYTSGDTYEQYF. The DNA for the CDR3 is TGTGCCAGCAGCCACTACACTAGCGGCGATACCTACGAGCAGTACTTC.